Here is one T cell receptor beta chain with its context. This entry comes from a study of blood T cell repertoires in COVID-19. Study details: From the United States, Italy and Spain came samples of acute and convalescent COVID-19. The analysed material was cDNA or gDNA that came from T cells, B-cell-depleted T cells, or PBMCs.

Cohort assignment relied on participant-reported clinical history. As originally analysed: From reference gene primer amplification, estimates of nucleated cell counts were derived. Sequenced by immunoSEQ multiplex PCR; TCRdb stores in-frame clones only, minus some. V, J and clone size were drawn from that table, and D and trimming were deduced from the DNA. The sample carries more than 250,000 clones, about 89% recorded once. Sequencing was done on a sample of PBMCs or T cells enriched from blood (not recorded which). This receptor was identified in a woman aged 18-29 years who had recovered from COVID-19.

As DNA, the CDR3 is TGTGCCAGCAGCGTCCCAGGATACAGGGGACGCTATGGCTACACCTTC. Protein: CASSVPGYRGRYGYTF. The V and J genes are TRBV5-4 and TRBJ1-2, with 7 bases matching TRBD1. The germline CDR1 and CDR2 sequences are SGHNT and YYREEE (reference sequence). This CDR3 comprises 16 residues. V lost 4 bases to trimming and J lost 4 bases; unmatched junction nucleotides: 13.